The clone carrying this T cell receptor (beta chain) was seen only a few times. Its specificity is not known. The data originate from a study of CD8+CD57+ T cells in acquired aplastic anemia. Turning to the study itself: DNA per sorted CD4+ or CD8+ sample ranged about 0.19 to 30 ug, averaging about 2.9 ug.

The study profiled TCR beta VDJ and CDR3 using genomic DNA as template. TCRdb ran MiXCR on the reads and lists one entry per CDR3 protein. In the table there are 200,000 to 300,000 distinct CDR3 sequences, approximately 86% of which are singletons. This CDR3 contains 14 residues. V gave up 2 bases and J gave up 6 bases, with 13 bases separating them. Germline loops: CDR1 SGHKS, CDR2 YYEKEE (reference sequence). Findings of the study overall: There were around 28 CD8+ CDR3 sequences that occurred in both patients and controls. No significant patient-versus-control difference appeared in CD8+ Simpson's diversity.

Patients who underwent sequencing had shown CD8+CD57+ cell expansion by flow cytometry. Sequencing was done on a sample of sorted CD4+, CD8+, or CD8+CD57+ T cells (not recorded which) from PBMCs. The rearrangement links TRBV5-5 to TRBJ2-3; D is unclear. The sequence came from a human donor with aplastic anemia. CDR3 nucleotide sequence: TGTGCCAGCAGCTTCGCGACCGGTCCCGATACGCAGTATTTT. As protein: CASSFATGPDTQYF.